This TCR beta chain is drawn from a study of blood T cell repertoires in COVID-19. This CDR3 spans 15 amino acids. Per the germline V gene, CDR1 is LNHDA and CDR2 is SQIVND (reference sequence). This clone was picked up one time. A read error may account for a junction end that differs from germline. Data came from immunoSEQ multiplex PCR; TCRdb stores just in-frame clones and leaves some out. The repertoire has 120,000 to 150,000 clones, around four fifths of them found once; the top ten carry about 40%. What was sequenced was peripheral blood. V usage is TRBV19 and J usage is TRBJ2-2; 10 bases agree with TRBD2. The clonotype comes from a human donor in a cohort sampled during active COVID-19. CDR3 loop: CASSSGGHGTGELFF. CDR3 DNA sequence: TGTGCCAGCAGTAGCGGGGGGCATGGCACCGGGGAGCTGTTTTTT.